The subject of this entry is one T cell receptor (beta chain). The data derive from a study of blood T cell repertoires in COVID-19. The overall study: From T cells, B-cell-depleted T cells, or PBMCs came the material, which was cDNA or gDNA.

CDR3 length: 15 residues. Trimming pared 6 bases from V and 5 bases from J, leaving 17 bases between. In germline, CDR1 is SNHLY, CDR2 FYNNEI. In the original analysis: Cell counts per sample came from amplifying reference gene primers. Sequenced by immunoSEQ multiplex PCR; TCRdb stores in-frame clones only, minus some. The V and J calls and clone size were taken over from that table, and D and trimming were inferred from the DNA. The sample lists some 320,000 clones, 89% occurring once. The sequencing input was PBMCs or T cells enriched from blood (not recorded which). The rearrangement uses TRBV2 and TRBJ1-5; no firm D call. This TCR was sampled from a man aged 55 to 70 who had recovered from COVID-19. The CDR3: CASRQHLRSDQPQHF. CDR3 nucleotide sequence: TGTGCCAGCAGACAACACCTGCGAAGCGATCAGCCCCAGCATTTT.